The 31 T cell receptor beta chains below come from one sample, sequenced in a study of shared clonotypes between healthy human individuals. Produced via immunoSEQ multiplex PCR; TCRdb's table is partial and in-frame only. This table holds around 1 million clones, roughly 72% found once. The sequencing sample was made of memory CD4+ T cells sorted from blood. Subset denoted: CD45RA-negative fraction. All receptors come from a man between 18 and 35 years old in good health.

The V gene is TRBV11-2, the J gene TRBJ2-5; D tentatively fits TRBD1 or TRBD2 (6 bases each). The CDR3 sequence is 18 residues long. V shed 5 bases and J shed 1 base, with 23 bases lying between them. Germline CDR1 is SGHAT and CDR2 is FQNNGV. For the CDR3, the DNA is TGTGCCAGCAGCAAGGCCTATTGGGGGGCGGGAAGCCAAGAGACCCAGTACTTC. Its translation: CASSKAYWGAGSQETQYF.

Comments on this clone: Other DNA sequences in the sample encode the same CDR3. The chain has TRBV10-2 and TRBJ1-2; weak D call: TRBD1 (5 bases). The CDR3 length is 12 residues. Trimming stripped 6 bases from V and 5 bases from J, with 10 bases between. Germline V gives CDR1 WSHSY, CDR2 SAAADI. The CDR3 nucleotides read TGCGCCAGCAGCCGGGACGATTATGGCTACACCTTC. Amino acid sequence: CASSRDDYGYTF.

Here the CDR3 reads CASSPGTEYTDTQYF. CDR3 in DNA: TGTGCCAGCAGCCCAGGGACAGAATACACAGATACGCAGTATTTT. The J gene is TRBJ2-3, the V gene TRBV9; 7 bases agree with TRBD1. Losses at the gene ends were 4 bases for V and 2 bases for J; bases not matched to a gene: 7. Germline lookup yields CDR1 SGDLS and CDR2 YYNGEE. CDR3 length: 15 amino acids.

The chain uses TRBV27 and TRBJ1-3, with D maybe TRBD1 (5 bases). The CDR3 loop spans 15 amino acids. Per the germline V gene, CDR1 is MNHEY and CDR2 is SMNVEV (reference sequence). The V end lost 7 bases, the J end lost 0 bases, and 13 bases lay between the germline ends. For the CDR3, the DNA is TGTGCCAGCAATAGGGGACCGAGCTCTGGAAACACCATATATTTT. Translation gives CASNRGPSSGNTIYF.

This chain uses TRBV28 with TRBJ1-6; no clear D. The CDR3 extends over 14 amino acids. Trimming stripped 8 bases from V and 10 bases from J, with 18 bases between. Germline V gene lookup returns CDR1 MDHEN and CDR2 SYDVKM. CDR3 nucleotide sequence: TGTGCCAGCCAATCCACTAGGGTGAGGTCACCCCTCCACTTT. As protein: CASQSTRVRSPLHF.

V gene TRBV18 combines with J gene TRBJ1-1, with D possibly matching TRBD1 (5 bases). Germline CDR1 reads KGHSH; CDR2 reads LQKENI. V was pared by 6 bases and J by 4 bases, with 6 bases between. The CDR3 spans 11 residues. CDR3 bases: TGTGCCAGCTCCGGGGGCACTGAAGCTTTCTTT. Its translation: CASSGGTEAFF.

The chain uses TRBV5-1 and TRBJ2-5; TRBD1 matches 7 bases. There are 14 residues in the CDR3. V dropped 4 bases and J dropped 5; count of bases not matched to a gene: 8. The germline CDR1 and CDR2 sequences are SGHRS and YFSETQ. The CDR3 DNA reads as TGCGCCAGCAGCCCAGGGACAGCGGTGGAGACCCAGTACTTC. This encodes CASSPGTAVETQYF.

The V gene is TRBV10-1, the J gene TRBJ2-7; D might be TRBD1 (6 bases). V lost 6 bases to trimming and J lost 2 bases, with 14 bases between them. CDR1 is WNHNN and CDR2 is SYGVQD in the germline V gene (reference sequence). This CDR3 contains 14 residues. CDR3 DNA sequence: TGCGCCAGCAGGCGGACAGACCTCACCTACGAGCAGTACTTC. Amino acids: CASRRTDLTYEQYF.

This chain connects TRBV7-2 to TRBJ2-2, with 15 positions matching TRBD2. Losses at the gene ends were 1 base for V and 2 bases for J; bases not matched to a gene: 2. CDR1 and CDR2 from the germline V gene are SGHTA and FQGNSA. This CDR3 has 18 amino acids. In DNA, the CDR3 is TGTGCCAGCAGCTTAGTGGGACTAGCGGGAGGAAACACCGGGGAGCTGTTTTTT. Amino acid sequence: CASSLVGLAGGNTGELFF.

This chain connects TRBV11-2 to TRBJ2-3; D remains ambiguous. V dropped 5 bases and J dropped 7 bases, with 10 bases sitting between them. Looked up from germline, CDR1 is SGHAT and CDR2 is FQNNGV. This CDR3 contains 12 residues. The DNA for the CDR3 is TGTGCCAGCAGCCCCGGTAGTAATACGCAGTATTTT. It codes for CASSPGSNTQYF. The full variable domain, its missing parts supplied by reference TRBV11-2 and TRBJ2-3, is EAGVAQSPRYKIIEKRQSVAFWCNPISGHATLYWYQQILGQGPKLLIQFQNNGVVDDSQLPKDRFSAERLKGVDSTLKIQPAKLEDSAVYLCASSPGSNTQYFGPGTRLTVL.

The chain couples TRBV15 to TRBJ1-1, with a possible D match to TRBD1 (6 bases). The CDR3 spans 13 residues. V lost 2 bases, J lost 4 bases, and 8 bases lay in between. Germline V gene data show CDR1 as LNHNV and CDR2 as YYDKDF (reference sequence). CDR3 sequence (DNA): TGTGCCACCAGCAGAACAGGGTCCACTGAAGCTTTCTTT. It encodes CATSRTGSTEAFF.

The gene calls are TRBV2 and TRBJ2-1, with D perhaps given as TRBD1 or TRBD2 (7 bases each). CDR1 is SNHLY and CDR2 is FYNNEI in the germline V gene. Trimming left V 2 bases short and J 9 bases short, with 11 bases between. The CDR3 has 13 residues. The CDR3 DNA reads TGTGCCAGCAGTGAATCAGGGGGGGGTGAGCAGTTCTTC. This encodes CASSESGGGEQFF.

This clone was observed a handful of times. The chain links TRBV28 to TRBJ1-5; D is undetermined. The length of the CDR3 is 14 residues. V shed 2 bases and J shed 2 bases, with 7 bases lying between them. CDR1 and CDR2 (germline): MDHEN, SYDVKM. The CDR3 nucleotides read TGTGCCAGCAGTTTACGGCAGGGCAATCAGCCCCAGCATTTT. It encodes CASSLRQGNQPQHF.

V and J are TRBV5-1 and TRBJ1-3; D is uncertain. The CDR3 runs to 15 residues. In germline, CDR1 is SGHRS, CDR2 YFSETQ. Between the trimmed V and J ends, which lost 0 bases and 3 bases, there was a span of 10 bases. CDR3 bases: TGCGCCAGCAGCTTGGGAGGCGGGGATGGAAACACCATATATTTT. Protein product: CASSLGGGDGNTIYF.

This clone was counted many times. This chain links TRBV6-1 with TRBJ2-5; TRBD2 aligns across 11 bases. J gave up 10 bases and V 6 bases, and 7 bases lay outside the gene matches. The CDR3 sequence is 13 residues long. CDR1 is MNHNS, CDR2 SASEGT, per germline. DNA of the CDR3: TGTGCCAGCAGATCACTAGCGGGGGACCGCCAGTACTTC. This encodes CASRSLAGDRQYF.

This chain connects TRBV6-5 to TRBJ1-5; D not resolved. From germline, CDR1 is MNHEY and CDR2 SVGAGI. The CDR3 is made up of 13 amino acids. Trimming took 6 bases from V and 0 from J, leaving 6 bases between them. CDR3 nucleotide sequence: TGTGCCAGCAGGCCCTATAGCAATCAGCCCCAGCATTTT. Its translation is CASRPYSNQPQHF.

The CDR3 DNA reads TGTGCCTGGCCCCGGAGGGGCTATGGCTACACCTTC. Translating gives CAWPRRGYGYTF. The chain employs TRBV30 and TRBJ1-2, with a possible D match to TRBD1 (5 bases). The germline gives CDR1 GTSNPN, CDR2 SVGIG (reference sequence). The CDR3 extends over 12 amino acids. V was clipped by 5 bases and J by 4 bases, with 11 bases between them.

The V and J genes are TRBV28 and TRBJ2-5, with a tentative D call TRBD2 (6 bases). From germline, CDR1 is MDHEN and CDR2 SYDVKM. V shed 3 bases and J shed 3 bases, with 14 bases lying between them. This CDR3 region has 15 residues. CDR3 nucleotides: TGTGCCAGCAGTTTGGGCGGGGTTTCCGAAGAGACCCAGTACTTC. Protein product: CASSLGGVSEETQYF.

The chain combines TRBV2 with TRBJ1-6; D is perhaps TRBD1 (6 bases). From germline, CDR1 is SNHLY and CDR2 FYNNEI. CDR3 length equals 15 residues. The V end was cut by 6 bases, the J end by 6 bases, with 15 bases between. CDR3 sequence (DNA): TGTGCCAGCAGCCTCACAGGGATGAGTAATTCACCCCTCCACTTT. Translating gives CASSLTGMSNSPLHF.

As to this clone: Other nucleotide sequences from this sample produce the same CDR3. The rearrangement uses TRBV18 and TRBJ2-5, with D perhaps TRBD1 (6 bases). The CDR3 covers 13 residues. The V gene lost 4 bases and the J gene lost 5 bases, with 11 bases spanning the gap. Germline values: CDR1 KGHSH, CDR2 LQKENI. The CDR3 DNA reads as TGTGCCAGCTCACAAAACAGGGATGAGACCCAGTACTTC. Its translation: CASSQNRDETQYF. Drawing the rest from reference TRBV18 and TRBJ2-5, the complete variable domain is NAGVMQNPRHLVRRRGQEARLRCSPMKGHSHVYWYRQLPEEGLKFMVYLQKENIIDESGMPKERFSAEFPKEGPSILRIQQVVRGDSAAYFCASSQNRDETQYFGPGTRLLVL.

CDR3 in DNA: TGTGCCAGCAGCCCAGTTGCAGGGCCGGTCTCCATCTATGGCTACACCTTC. Encoded protein: CASSPVAGPVSIYGYTF. The V call is TRBV7-8, the J call TRBJ1-2, with D possibly TRBD1 on 5 matching bases. Deletions cut 5 bases from V and 4 bases from J, with 23 bases between. Germline CDR1 is SGHVS and CDR2 is FQNEAQ. CDR3 length: 17 residues.

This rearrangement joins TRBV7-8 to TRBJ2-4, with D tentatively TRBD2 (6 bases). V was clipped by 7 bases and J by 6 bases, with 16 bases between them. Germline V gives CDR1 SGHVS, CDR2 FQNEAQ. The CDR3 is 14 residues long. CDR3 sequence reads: CASNLGGARNIQYF. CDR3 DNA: TGTGCCAGCAACCTCGGCGGGGCGAGAAACATTCAGTACTTC. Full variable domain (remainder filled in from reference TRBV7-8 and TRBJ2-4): GAGVSQSPRYKVAKRGQDVALRCDPISGHVSLFWYQQALGQGPEFLTYFQNEAQLDKSGLPSDRFFAERPEGSVSTLKIQRTQQEDSAVYLCASNLGGARNIQYFGAGTRLSVL.

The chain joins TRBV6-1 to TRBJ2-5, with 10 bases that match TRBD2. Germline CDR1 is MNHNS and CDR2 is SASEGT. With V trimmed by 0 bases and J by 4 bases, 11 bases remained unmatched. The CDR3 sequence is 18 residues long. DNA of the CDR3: TGTGCCAGCAGTGAAGCGAGAGCGGGGGGGAAGGGAGGAGAGACCCAGTACTTC. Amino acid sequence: CASSEARAGGKGGETQYF.

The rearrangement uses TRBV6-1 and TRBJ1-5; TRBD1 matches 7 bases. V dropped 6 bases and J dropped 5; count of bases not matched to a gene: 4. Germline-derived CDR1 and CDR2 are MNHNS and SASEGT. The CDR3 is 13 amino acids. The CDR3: CASRRQGDQPQHF. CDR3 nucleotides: TGTGCCAGCAGGAGACAGGGAGATCAGCCCCAGCATTTT.

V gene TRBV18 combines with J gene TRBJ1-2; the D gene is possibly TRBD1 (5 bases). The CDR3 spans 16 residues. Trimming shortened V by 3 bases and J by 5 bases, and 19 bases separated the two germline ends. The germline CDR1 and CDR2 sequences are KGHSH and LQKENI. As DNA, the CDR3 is TGTGCCAGCTCACCCGTACCGGGACCGCAACTATATGGCTACACCTTC. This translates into CASSPVPGPQLYGYTF.

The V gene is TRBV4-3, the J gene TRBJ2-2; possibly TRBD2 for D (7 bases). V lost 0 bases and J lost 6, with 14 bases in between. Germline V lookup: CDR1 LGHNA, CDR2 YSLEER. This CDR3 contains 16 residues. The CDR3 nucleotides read TGCGCCAGCAGCCAAGATCGGGGGGCGCGGGCCGGGGAGCTGTTTTTT. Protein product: CASSQDRGARAGELFF.

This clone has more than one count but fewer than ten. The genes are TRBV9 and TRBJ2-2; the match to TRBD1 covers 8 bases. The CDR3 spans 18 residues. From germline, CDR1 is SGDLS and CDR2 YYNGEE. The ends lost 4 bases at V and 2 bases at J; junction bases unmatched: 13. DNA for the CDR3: TGTGCCAGCAGCACTCCGGTAGGGACAGGCGTCAACACCGGGGAGCTGTTTTTT. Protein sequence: CASSTPVGTGVNTGELFF. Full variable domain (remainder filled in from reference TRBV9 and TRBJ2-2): DSGVTQTPKHLITATGQRVTLRCSPRSGDLSVYWYQQSLDQGLQFLIQYYNGEERAKGNILERFSAQQFPDLHSELNLSSLELGDSALYFCASSTPVGTGVNTGELFFGEGSRLTVL.

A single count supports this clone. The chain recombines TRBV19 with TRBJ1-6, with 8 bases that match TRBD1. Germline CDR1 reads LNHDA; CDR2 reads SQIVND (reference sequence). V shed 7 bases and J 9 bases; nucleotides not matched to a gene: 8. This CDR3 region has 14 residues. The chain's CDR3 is CASNFMDRASPLHF. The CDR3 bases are TGTGCCAGTAATTTCATGGACAGGGCTTCACCCCTCCACTTT.

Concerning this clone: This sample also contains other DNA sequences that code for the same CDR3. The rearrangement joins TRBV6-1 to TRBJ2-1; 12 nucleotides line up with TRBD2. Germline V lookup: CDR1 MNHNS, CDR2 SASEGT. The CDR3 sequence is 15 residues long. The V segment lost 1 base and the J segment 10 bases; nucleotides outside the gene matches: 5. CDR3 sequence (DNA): TGTGCCAGCAGTGAAGGACTAGCGGGGGTAGGGGAGCAGTTCTTC. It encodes CASSEGLAGVGEQFF.

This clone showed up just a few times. CDR3 region: CASSLNAGTGVQPQHF. DNA for the CDR3: TGTGCCAGCAGCTTAAACGCCGGGACAGGGGTCCAGCCCCAGCATTTT. The chain couples TRBV11-2 to TRBJ1-5; TRBD1 agrees at 10 bases. The CDR3 runs to 16 residues. Germline V CDR1 and CDR2: SGHAT, FQNNGV. V lost 2 bases to trimming and J lost 7 bases; unmatched junction nucleotides: 8.

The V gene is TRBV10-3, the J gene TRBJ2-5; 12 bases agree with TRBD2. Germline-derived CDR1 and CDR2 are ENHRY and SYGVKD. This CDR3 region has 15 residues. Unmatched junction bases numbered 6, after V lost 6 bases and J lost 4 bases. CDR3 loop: CAISALAGGPETQYF. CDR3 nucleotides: TGTGCCATCAGCGCACTAGCGGGGGGCCCAGAGACCCAGTACTTC.